The present T cell receptor (beta chain) was sequenced within a study of T cells after posttransplantation cyclophosphamide. Overall study findings and caveats: After PTCy, TRB diversity resembled that of CNI/methotrexate controls. Tissue-infiltrating T cells from skin or gut overlapped little with blood T cells. Donor-recipient repertoire similarity was low at 1-2 months, rising over year one.

Germline V lookup: CDR1 SGDLS, CDR2 YYNGEE. The CDR3 has 15 amino acids. Trimming removed 0 bases at V and 2 bases at J, with 9 bases between. Sequencing used immunoSEQ multiplex PCR; TCRdb keeps in-frame clones, though not all of them. The data contain about 31,000 clones, about nine tenths of them singletons. The sample holds one count of this clone. The antigen is unknown. Cells defined as naive were viable CD3+CD4+ or CD3+CD8+ and CCR7+CD45RA+CD45RO-CD95-CD27+CD28+. This related bone marrow graft donor gave peripheral blood on the day of marrow donation. The sample consisted of naive CD4+ T cells sorted from PBMCs. This receptor was taken from a woman aged 60-75 years in good health, CMV-negative, and a related stem cell transplant donor. The rearrangement links TRBV9 to TRBJ2-1; D is possibly TRBD2 (7 bases). Here the CDR3 DNA reads TGTGCCAGCAGCGTAGGCGGGGGCGCCTACAATGAGCAGTTCTTC. Translating it yields CASSVGGGAYNEQFF.